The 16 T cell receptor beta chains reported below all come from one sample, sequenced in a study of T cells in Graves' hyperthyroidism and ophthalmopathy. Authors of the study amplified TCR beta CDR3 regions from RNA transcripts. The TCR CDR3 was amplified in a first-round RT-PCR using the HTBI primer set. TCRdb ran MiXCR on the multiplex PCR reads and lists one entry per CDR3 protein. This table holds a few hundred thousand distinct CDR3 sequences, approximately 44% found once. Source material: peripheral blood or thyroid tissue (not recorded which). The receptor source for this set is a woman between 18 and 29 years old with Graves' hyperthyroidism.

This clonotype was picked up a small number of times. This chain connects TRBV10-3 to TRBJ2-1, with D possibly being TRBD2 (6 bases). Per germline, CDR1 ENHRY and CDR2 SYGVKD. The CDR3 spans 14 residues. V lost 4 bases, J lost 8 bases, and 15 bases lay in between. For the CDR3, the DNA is TGTGCCATCAGTGGTAGCGGTGGTTTCGATGAGCAGTTCTTC. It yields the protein CAISGSGGFDEQFF.

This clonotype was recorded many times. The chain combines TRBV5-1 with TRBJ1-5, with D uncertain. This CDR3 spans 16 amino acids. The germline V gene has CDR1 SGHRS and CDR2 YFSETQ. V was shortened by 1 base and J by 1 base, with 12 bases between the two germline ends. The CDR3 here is CASSLNGIGSNQPQHF. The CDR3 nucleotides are TGCGCCAGCAGCTTGAACGGGATAGGGAGCAATCAGCCCCAGCATTTT.

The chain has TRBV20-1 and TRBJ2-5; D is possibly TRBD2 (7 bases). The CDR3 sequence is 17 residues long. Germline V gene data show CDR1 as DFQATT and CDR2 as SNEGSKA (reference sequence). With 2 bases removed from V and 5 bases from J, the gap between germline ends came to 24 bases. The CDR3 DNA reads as TGCAGTGCTAGACCACAGGGCGGGAGCCCTCACAATGAGACCCAGTACTTC. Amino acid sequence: CSARPQGGSPHNETQYF.

This chain's CDR3 is CASSSSTSGMETQYF. For the CDR3, the DNA is TGCGCCAGCAGCAGCTCCACTAGCGGGATGGAGACCCAGTACTTC. V and J are TRBV5-1 and TRBJ2-5, with 10 bases lining up with TRBD2. J was trimmed by 5 bases and V by 4 bases; bases with no gene match: 8. The CDR3 covers 15 residues. Germline CDR1 reads SGHRS; CDR2 reads YFSETQ.

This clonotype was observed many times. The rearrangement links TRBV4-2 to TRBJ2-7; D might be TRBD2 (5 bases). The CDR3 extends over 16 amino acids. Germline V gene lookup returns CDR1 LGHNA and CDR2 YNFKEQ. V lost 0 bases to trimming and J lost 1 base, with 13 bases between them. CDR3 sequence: CASSQDRNSVSYEQYF. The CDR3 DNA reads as TGTGCCAGCAGCCAAGATCGGAATAGCGTGTCCTACGAGCAGTACTTC.

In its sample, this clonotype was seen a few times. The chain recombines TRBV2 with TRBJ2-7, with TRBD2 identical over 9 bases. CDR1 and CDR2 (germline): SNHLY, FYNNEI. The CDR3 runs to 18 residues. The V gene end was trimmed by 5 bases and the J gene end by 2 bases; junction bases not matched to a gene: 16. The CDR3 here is CASSSSNAPSGRPYEQYF. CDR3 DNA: TGTGCCAGCAGTTCGTCCAATGCCCCCAGCGGGAGGCCCTACGAGCAGTACTTC.

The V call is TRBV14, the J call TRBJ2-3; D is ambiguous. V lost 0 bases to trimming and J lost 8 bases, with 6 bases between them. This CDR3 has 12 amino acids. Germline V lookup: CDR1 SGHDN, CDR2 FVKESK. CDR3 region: CASSQEETTQYF. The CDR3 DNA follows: TGTGCCAGCAGCCAAGAAGAAACTACGCAGTATTTT.

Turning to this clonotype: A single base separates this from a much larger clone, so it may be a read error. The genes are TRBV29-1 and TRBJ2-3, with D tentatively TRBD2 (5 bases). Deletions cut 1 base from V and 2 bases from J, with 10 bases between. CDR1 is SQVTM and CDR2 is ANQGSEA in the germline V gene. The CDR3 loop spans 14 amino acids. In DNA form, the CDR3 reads TGCAGCGTTGAAGGCGGCGGGCTCACAGATACGCAGTATTTT. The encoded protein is CSVEGGGLTDTQYF.

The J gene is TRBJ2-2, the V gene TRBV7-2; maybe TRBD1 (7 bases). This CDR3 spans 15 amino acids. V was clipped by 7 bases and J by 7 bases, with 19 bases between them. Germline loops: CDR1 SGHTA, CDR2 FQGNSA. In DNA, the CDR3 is TGTGCCAGCACCCCCGTGGAGGGGGCAGTCGGGGAGCTGTTTTTT. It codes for CASTPVEGAVGELFF.

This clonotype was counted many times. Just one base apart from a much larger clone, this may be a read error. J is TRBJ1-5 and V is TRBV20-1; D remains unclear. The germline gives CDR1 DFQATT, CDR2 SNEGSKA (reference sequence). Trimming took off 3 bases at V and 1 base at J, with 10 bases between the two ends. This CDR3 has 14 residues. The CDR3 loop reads CSASPGLSNQPQHF. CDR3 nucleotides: TGCAGTGCTAGCCCCGGACTGAGCAATCAGCCCCAGCATTTT.

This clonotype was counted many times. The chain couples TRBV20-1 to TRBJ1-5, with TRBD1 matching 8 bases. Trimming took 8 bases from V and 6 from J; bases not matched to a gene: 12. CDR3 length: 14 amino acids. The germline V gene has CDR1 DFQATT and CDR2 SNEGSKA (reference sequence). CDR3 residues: CSLPGQGWTQPQHF. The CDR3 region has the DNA TGCAGTTTACCAGGACAGGGATGGACTCAGCCCCAGCATTTT.

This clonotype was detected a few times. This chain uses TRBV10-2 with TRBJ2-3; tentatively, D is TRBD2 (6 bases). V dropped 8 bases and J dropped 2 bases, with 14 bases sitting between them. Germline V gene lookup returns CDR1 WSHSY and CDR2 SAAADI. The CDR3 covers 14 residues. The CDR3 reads CASSLAGPTDTQYF. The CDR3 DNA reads TGCGCCAGCTCCCTGGCGGGACCCACAGATACGCAGTATTTT.

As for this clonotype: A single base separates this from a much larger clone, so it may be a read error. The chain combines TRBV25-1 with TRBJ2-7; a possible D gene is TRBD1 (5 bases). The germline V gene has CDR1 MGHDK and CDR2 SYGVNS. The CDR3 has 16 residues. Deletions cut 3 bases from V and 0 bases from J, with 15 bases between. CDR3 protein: CASSDLRTPTSYEQYF. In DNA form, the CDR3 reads TGTGCCAGCAGTGACCTTAGGACACCGACCTCCTACGAGCAGTACTTC.

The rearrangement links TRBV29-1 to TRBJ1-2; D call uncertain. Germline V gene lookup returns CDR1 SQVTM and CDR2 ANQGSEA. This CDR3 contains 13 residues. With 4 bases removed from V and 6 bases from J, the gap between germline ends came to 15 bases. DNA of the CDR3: TGCAGCGTTGGGGCAGTCTTTTCTCATGGCTACACCTTC. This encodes CSVGAVFSHGYTF.

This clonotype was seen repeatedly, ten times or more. The CDR3 DNA sequence: TGTGCCAGCAGCGACAGGGATACAGGGTTCAATCAGCCCCAGCATTTT. Encoded protein: CASSDRDTGFNQPQHF. The V gene is TRBV7-9, the J gene TRBJ1-5; 7 positions agree with TRBD1. Unmatched junction bases numbered 10, after V lost 5 bases and J lost 3 bases. The CDR3 is 16 residues long. Germline V gene lookup returns CDR1 SEHNR and CDR2 FQNEAQ (reference sequence).

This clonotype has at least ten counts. CDR3 sequence reads: CASLQPQHF. Here the CDR3 DNA reads TGTGCCTCACTTCAGCCCCAGCATTTT. The gene calls are TRBV11-2 and TRBJ1-5; no firm D call. This CDR3 has 9 amino acids. Germline values: CDR1 SGHAT, CDR2 FQNNGV. Trimming took off 11 bases at V and 6 bases at J, with 5 bases between the two ends.